Following are 21 T cell receptor beta chains from one sample sequenced in a study of blood T cell repertoires in COVID-19. Clones were sequenced by immunoSEQ multiplex PCR, and TCRdb holds only the in-frame ones, with some missing. This table holds about 220,000 clones, 75% to 85% found once. The sequencing input was peripheral blood. All receptors come from a woman older than 75 with COVID-19, enrolled during active disease.

V and J are TRBV6-5 and TRBJ1-4; 8 bases align to TRBD1. Germline CDR1 reads MNHEY; CDR2 reads SVGAGI. V lost 6 bases to trimming and J lost 5 bases; unmatched junction nucleotides: 8. CDR3 length equals 15 residues. Here the CDR3 reads CASRGDRSRNEKLFF. Written as DNA, the CDR3 is TGTGCCAGCAGAGGGGACAGGTCAAGGAATGAAAAACTGTTTTTT.

Worth noting for this clone: One junction end does not reproduce the germline sequence, and a read error may be involved. Other DNA sequences in this specimen translate into the identical CDR3. The genes are TRBV3-1 (or the pseudogene TRBV3-2) and TRBJ1-4; 9 bases are a match to TRBD1. Germline V gene lookup returns CDR1 LGHDT and CDR2 YNNKEL (reference sequence). The CDR3 covers 15 residues. CDR3 region: CASSHVRDRDEKLFF. The CDR3 DNA reads as TGTGCCAGCAGCCACGTCCGGGACAGGGATGAAAAGCTGTTTTTT.

The chain has TRBV5-6 and TRBJ1-3; D is uncertain. Per the germline V gene, CDR1 is SGHDT and CDR2 is YYEEEE. The CDR3 extends over 15 amino acids. The V and J ends lost 1 base and 0 bases respectively, with 8 bases between them. The CDR3 loop reads CASSLRSNSGNTIYF. The CDR3, as DNA: TGTGCCAGCAGCTTGAGGAGCAACTCTGGAAACACCATATATTTT.

The chain employs TRBV30 and TRBJ2-5; 7 bases agree with TRBD2. The V segment lost 2 bases and the J segment 5 bases; nucleotides outside the gene matches: 11. Germline assignment: CDR1 GTSNPN and CDR2 SVGIG (reference sequence). The CDR3 is 15 residues long. Here the CDR3 DNA reads TGTGCCTGGAGTAGGTCCGAACTAGCGTATGAGACCCAGTACTTC. Amino acids: CAWSRSELAYETQYF. The full variable domain, its missing parts supplied by reference TRBV30 and TRBJ2-5, is SQTIHQWPATLVQPVGSPLSLECTVEGTSNPNLYWYRQAAGRGLQLLFYSVGIGQISSEVPQNLSASRPQDRQFILSSKKLLLSDSGFYLCAWSRSELAYETQYFGPGTRLLVL.

This chain uses TRBV2 with TRBJ2-1, with D maybe TRBD2 (6 bases). V was pared by 6 bases and J by 6 bases, with 24 bases between. CDR1 SNHLY and CDR2 FYNNEI come from the germline V gene. The CDR3 sequence is 17 residues long. CDR3 DNA: TGTGCCAGCAGCACCTCTTTAGGAGCGGGCTCCCGCAATGAGCAGTTCTTC. Its protein is CASSTSLGAGSRNEQFF.

The J gene is TRBJ2-3, the V gene TRBV28; 8 bases align to TRBD1. The junction had 10 bases not matched to a gene; V was cut back by 6 bases and J by 5 bases. Germline V gene data show CDR1 as MDHEN and CDR2 as SYDVKM. This CDR3 comprises 15 residues. CDR3 sequence reads: CASSRLRTGRDTQYF. As DNA, the CDR3 is TGTGCCAGCAGCCGCCTGCGGACAGGGAGAGATACGCAGTATTTT.

The chain links TRBV12-5 to TRBJ1-1; D is possibly TRBD1 (5 bases). The CDR3 consists of 14 residues. V lost 3 bases and J lost 2, with 10 bases in between. CDR1 is LGHNT, CDR2 FRNRAP, per germline. The CDR3 region has the DNA TGTGCTAGTGGTTTCCAGACAGAAAACACTGAAGCTTTCTTT. It codes for CASGFQTENTEAFF.

The chain has TRBV7-2 and TRBJ2-3, with D tentatively TRBD1 (6 bases). The V gene's germline CDR1 is SGHTA and CDR2 FQGNSA. The V gene lost 5 bases and the J gene lost 2 bases, with 14 bases spanning the gap. CDR3 size: 15 residues. CDR3 in amino acids: CASSHPGHTTDTQYF. CDR3 nucleotide sequence: TGTGCCAGCAGCCACCCGGGACACACCACAGATACGCAGTATTTT.

This chain uses TRBV18 with TRBJ2-1; 8 bases align to TRBD2. V lost 2 bases and J lost 2; bases outside the gene matches: 2. This CDR3 has 15 residues. Germline CDR1 KGHSH, CDR2 LQKENI. The CDR3 DNA follows: TGTGCCAGCTCACCATTAGCGGGGCCCTACAATGAGCAGTTCTTC. As protein: CASSPLAGPYNEQFF. Full variable domain (rest looked up from reference TRBV18 and TRBJ2-1): NAGVMQNPRHLVRRRGQEARLRCSPMKGHSHVYWYRQLPEEGLKFMVYLQKENIIDESGMPKERFSAEFPKEGPSILRIQQVVRGDSAAYFCASSPLAGPYNEQFFGPGTRLTVL.

The chain couples TRBV30 to TRBJ2-7; 9 bases are a match to TRBD1. The CDR3 loop spans 10 amino acids. The germline gives CDR1 GTSNPN, CDR2 SVGIG (reference sequence). CDR3 DNA sequence: TGTACTCAGAGACAGGGGGATTGGTACTTC. Protein product: CTQRQGDWYF.

V and J are TRBV4-1 and TRBJ2-5; D remains ambiguous. The CDR3 runs 12 residues. CDR1 and CDR2 from the germline V gene are MGHRA and YSYEKL. The V end lost 2 bases, the J end lost 10 bases, and 11 bases lay between the germline ends. CDR3 bases: TGCGCCAGCAGCCAACCGCTAGAAAACCAGTACTTC. Amino acids: CASSQPLENQYF.

This clone has just a few counts. V is TRBV4-2 and J is TRBJ2-4, with D perhaps TRBD2 (7 bases). Trimming cost V 1 base and J 6 bases, with 13 bases left between them. Germline CDR1 is LGHNA and CDR2 is YNFKEQ. This CDR3 is built from 15 residues. The CDR3, as DNA: TGTGCCAGCAGCCAAGCGGGGGGAGGGGGAAACATTCAGTACTTC. Translating gives CASSQAGGGGNIQYF.

This chain joins TRBV7-2 and TRBJ2-3; 9 bases agree with TRBD2. V lost 6 bases and J lost 4; bases outside the gene matches: 8. Germline CDR1 is SGHTA and CDR2 is FQGNSA. The CDR3 totals 15 residues. CDR3 nucleotide sequence: TGTGCCAGCAGACAAGCGGGAGGTGGGGCAGATACGCAGTATTTT. Protein: CASRQAGGGADTQYF.

The chain employs TRBV18 and TRBJ2-5; 8 bases line up with TRBD1. The CDR3 is 13 amino acids. V shed 6 bases, J shed 4 bases, and the junction held 4 bases outside the gene matches. Germline V gives CDR1 KGHSH, CDR2 LQKENI. The CDR3 DNA sequence: TGTGCCAGCTCTGCCAGGGGGCGAGAGACCCAGTACTTC. Translating it yields CASSARGRETQYF.

This sequence joins TRBV6-5 and TRBJ1-2, with D tentatively TRBD1 (5 bases). The CDR3 length is 14 residues. The V end lost 6 bases, the J end lost 7 bases, and 18 bases lay between the germline ends. Germline lookup yields CDR1 MNHEY and CDR2 SVGAGI. CDR3 nucleotide sequence: TGTGCCAGCAGAATAGGGACCGCCGGGGGTGGCTACACCTTC. Amino acid sequence: CASRIGTAGGGYTF.

CDR3 nucleotides: TGCAGTGCGAGATTTACTGATACGCAGTATTTT. It codes for CSARFTDTQYF. The V call is TRBV20-1, the J call TRBJ2-3; no reliable D call. The CDR3 is made up of 11 amino acids. Germline CDR1 DFQATT, CDR2 SNEGSKA (reference sequence). V lost 6 bases to trimming and J lost 6 bases, with 10 bases between them.

This chain connects TRBV4-1 to TRBJ2-5, with TRBD2 identical over 8 bases. The trim removed 2 bases at V and 4 bases at J, leaving 6 bases unmatched. The CDR3 has 15 amino acids. In germline, CDR1 is MGHRA, CDR2 YSYEKL. The CDR3 bases are TGCGCCAGCAGCCAATACGGGGGGGCAAGAGAGACCCAGTACTTC. It codes for CASSQYGGARETQYF.

The chain couples TRBV7-3 to TRBJ2-1; 8 nucleotides line up with TRBD1. Germline loops: CDR1 SGHTA, CDR2 FQGTGA. This CDR3 has 13 amino acids. Trimming took 4 bases from V and 8 from J; bases not matched to a gene: 4. The chain's CDR3 is CASSSRQGYEQFF. DNA of the CDR3: TGTGCCAGCAGCTCCAGACAGGGGTATGAGCAGTTCTTC.

This rearrangement joins TRBV28 to TRBJ2-1; tentatively, D is TRBD2 (7 bases). V was clipped by 11 bases and J by 0 bases, with 11 bases between them. The length of the CDR3 is 13 residues. The germline gives CDR1 MDHEN, CDR2 SYDVKM. CDR3 sequence (DNA): TGTGCCGGGAGGGGGAACTCCTACAATGAGCAGTTCTTC. Translating it yields CAGRGNSYNEQFF.

The chain combines TRBV19 with TRBJ1-3, with unresolved D. This CDR3 contains 15 residues. CDR1 is LNHDA, CDR2 SQIVND, per germline (reference sequence). Trimming took 2 bases from V and 1 from J, leaving 9 bases between them. The CDR3 DNA reads TGTGCCAGTAGTATACTAGGAGGATCTGGAAACACCATATATTTT. Translation gives CASSILGGSGNTIYF.

On this clone: The same CDR3 is also encoded by other DNA sequences in this sample. The chain links TRBV5-1 to TRBJ1-2; 8 positions agree with TRBD1. CDR3 length: 15 amino acids. Looked up from germline, CDR1 is SGHRS and CDR2 is YFSETQ. Trimming cost V 0 bases and J 5 bases; bases outside gene matches: 6. The DNA for the CDR3 is TGCGCCAGCAGCTTGGGAGGGACAGGAGATTATGGCTACACCTTC. This gives the protein CASSLGGTGDYGYTF.